The rows below give T cell receptor beta chains drawn from one sample of a study of untreated major depressive disorder. Some clones are missing from TCRdb's copy, which holds only in-frame ones; the method was immunoSEQ multiplex PCR. The sample contains more than 15,000 clones, more than 85% of which appear only once. The source material was CD4+ T cells from PBMCs. These TCRs come from a woman aged 40 to 49 with major depressive disorder. Both conserved end residues are part of each CDR3. D genes are given only for firm matches. Expanded clones are given a class, and other clones once, few, many or no size at all.

clone_size	d_call	v_call	j_call	cdr3_nt	cdr3_aa
.	.	TRBV11-2	TRBJ1-2	TGTGCCAGCAGCGCCACTCCGACGGGGGACTACACCTTC	CASSATPTGDYTF
.	.	TRBV2	TRBJ1-3	TGTGCCAGCAAGAGAGAGGGACTCTCTGGAAACACCATATATTTT	CASKREGLSGNTIYF
.	TRBD2	TRBV5-1	TRBJ2-1	TGCGCCAGCAGCCCGGGACTAGCGACAGGGCGAGGTGAGCAGTTCTTC	CASSPGLATGRGEQFF
once	TRBD1	TRBV7-6	TRBJ1-4	TGTGCCAGCAGCGCGACGCCGGGACAGGGTGCTGCTAATGAAAAACTGTTTTTT	CASSATPGQGAANEKLFF
.	.	TRBV27	TRBJ1-1	TGTGCCAGCAGTTCGAGGGGGGGTCAGGCTGAAGCTTTCTTT	CASSSRGGQAEAFF
.	.	TRBV5-6	TRBJ1-1	TGTGCCAGCAGCGTCCAGAGGACTGAAGCTTTCTTT	CASSVQRTEAFF
few	.	TRBV2	TRBJ1-1	TGTGCCAGCAGTGTTCAGGGTGGGACTGAAGCTTTCTTT	CASSVQGGTEAFF
.	.	TRBV6-5	TRBJ1-1	TGTGCCAGCAGTTACAGGGTCCGGAAGACTGAAGCTTTCTTT	CASSYRVRKTEAFF
.	.	TRBV19	TRBJ2-2	TGTGCCAGTAGTACCGGGACTGATAACACCGGGGAGCTGTTTTTT	CASSTGTDNTGELFF
once	.	TRBV5-1	TRBJ2-2	TGCGCCAGCAGAGCCGGGGGCAGGGCTATTAACACCGGGGAGCTGTTTTTT	CASRAGGRAINTGELFF
.	TRBD1	TRBV4-2	TRBJ1-6	TGTGCCAGCAGCCAACTGACAGGGGTTGGTAATTCACCCCTCCACTTT	CASSQLTGVGNSPLHF
.	.	TRBV7-9	TRBJ1-2	TGTGCCAGCAGTTACCGGGAGGACTATGGCTACACCTTC	CASSYREDYGYTF
once	.	TRBV11-2	TRBJ2-1	TGTGCCAGCAGCCTTGGAAAACTAGCAGTTGACAATGAGCAGTTCTTC	CASSLGKLAVDNEQFF
.	.	TRBV6-5	TRBJ2-6	TGTGCCAGCAGTTACGAGGGGGCCAACGTCCTGACTTTC	CASSYEGANVLTF
.	.	TRBV7-2	TRBJ2-1	TGTGCCAGCAGCCCCGGGACACTTAATGAGCAGTTCTTC	CASSPGTLNEQFF
.	.	TRBV23-1	TRBJ1-2	TGCGCCAGCAGTCAATCGTTTCGGGGGCAGGGTGGCTACACCTTC	CASSQSFRGQGGYTF
.	TRBD1	TRBV6-5	TRBJ1-1	TGTGCCAGCAGTTACTCCGACAGGGGAGGTGAAGCTTTCTTT	CASSYSDRGGEAFF
.	TRBD1	TRBV4-3	TRBJ1-2	TGCGCCAGCAGCCAAGATGGAGGCAGGGGGTATGGCTACACCTTC	CASSQDGGRGYGYTF
.	.	TRBV11-3	TRBJ1-2	TGTGCCAGCAGCTTAGGCGGGACCCTCTATGGCTACACCTTC	CASSLGGTLYGYTF
.	.	TRBV5-1	TRBJ1-1	TGCGCCAGCAGCTTGGCCCACACTGAAGCTTTCTTT	CASSLAHTEAFF
.	.	TRBV19	TRBJ1-1	TGTGCCAGTAATCGTTTTGGACATCTGAACACTGAAGCTTTCTTT	CASNRFGHLNTEAFF
once	.	TRBV6-6	TRBJ1-3	TGTGCCAGCAGCTCTAGAGCAGGGTCGAGAAACACCATATATTTT	CASSSRAGSRNTIYF
.	.	TRBV9	TRBJ1-5	TGTGCCAGCAGCGTATCCGCCCGGATCGATCAGCCCCAGCATTTT	CASSVSARIDQPQHF
few	.	TRBV14	TRBJ1-1	TGTGCCAGCCGGCCGAGGGGGGCGGCCGGGAACACTGAAGCTTTCTTT	CASRPRGAAGNTEAFF
.	.	TRBV28	TRBJ1-1	TGTGCCAGCAGATTCTACGTGGCGAACACTGAAGCTTTCTTT	CASRFYVANTEAFF
.	TRBD1	TRBV15	TRBJ1-2	TGTGCCACCAGCAGAGATAGACAGGGGCCCTATGGCTACACCTTC	CATSRDRQGPYGYTF
.	.	TRBV30	TRBJ2-3	TGTGCCTGGAGGCATTGGCGGAGCACAGATACGCAGTATTTT	CAWRHWRSTDTQYF
.	TRBD1	TRBV6-5	TRBJ1-1	TGTGCCAGCAGTCAGCCGGGACAGGGGCGCACTGAAGCTTTCTTT	CASSQPGQGRTEAFF
.	.	TRBV25-1	TRBJ1-3	TGTGCCAGCAGTGTACCCTCTGGAAACACCATATATTTT	CASSVPSGNTIYF
.	TRBD1	TRBV14	TRBJ2-1	TGTGCCAGCAGCCAGAGGACAGGGTGGGCTCCTAGTGAGCAGTTCTTC	CASSQRTGWAPSEQFF
.	.	TRBV27	TRBJ1-6	TGTGCCAGCAGAGTGAGGGAGAGTGGTAGTTCTTCACCCCTCCACTTT	CASRVRESGSSSPLHF
.	TRBD2	TRBV5-1	TRBJ2-1	TGCGCCAGCGGTCTGGCGGGAGTCGTGAATGAGCAGTTCTTC	CASGLAGVVNEQFF
.	.	TRBV4-2	TRBJ1-2	TGTGCCAGCAGCCAAGATCTAGCGTCAAGAAACTATGGCTACACCTTC	CASSQDLASRNYGYTF
once	.	TRBV4-1	TRBJ1-1	TGCGCCAGCAGCCGGGTCGACAGAAAGAACACTGAAGCTTTCTTT	CASSRVDRKNTEAFF
.	.	TRBV5-6	TRBJ1-2	TGTGCCAGCAGCTTACTCACGGGGGGGACTAACTATGGCTACACCTTC	CASSLLTGGTNYGYTF
few	.	TRBV27	TRBJ1-1	TGTGCCAGCAGTTTAGCAGGGACACCGAACACTGAAGCTTTCTTT	CASSLAGTPNTEAFF
once	.	TRBV6-5	TRBJ2-3	TGTGCCAGCAGTCCCAATAGCCCCCGCACAGATACGCAGTATTTT	CASSPNSPRTDTQYF
.	TRBD1	TRBV7-2	TRBJ1-4	TGTGCCAGCAGAAAGGGACAGGTCCTTATGGAAAAACTGTTTTTT	CASRKGQVLMEKLFF
.	TRBD1	TRBV7-3	TRBJ1-1	TGTGCCAGCAGCTTAGACAGGGAAACTGAAGCTTTCTTT	CASSLDRETEAFF
.	TRBD1	TRBV7-9	TRBJ1-4	TGTGCCAGCAGCCAAATGGGAGGGGGCAATGAAAAACTGTTTTTT	CASSQMGGGNEKLFF
.	.	TRBV7-3	TRBJ2-3	TGTGCCAGCAGCTTAGACGGAATCACGCAGTATTTT	CASSLDGITQYF